This entry concerns a single T cell receptor (beta chain). CDR3 length equals 16 residues. Germline loops: CDR1 KGHSH, CDR2 LQKENI. The V and J ends lost 2 bases and 4 bases respectively, with 18 bases between them. This entry belongs to a study of T cell responses to AZD1222 COVID-19 vaccine. Sequenced by immunoSEQ multiplex PCR; TCRdb stores in-frame clones only, minus some. Among some 200,000 clones listed, approximately 93% were seen once. The sequence came from an adult in good health. Sequenced material: peripheral blood, taken on day 0 of AZD1222 vaccination. The genes are TRBV18 and TRBJ2-7; weak D call: TRBD1 (5 bases). CDR3 amino acids: CASSPMFQGESYEQYF. The CDR3 coding sequence is TGTGCCAGCTCACCAATGTTCCAGGGTGAGAGTTACGAGCAGTACTTC.